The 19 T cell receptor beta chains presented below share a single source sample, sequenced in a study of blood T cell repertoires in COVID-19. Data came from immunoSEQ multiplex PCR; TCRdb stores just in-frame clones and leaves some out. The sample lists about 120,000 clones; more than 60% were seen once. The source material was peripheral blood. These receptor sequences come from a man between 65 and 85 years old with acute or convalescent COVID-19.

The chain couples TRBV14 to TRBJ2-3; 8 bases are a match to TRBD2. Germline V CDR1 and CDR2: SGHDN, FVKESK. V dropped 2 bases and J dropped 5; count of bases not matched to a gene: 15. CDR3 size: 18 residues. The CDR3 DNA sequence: TGTGCCAGCAGCCAATTCAGCGGGGGCTCGGGGCAGGGAGATACGCAGTATTTT. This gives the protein CASSQFSGGSGQGDTQYF. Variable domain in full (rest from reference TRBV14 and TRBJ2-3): EAGVTQFPSHSVIEKGQTVTLRCDPISGHDNLYWYRRVMGKEIKFLLHFVKESKQDESGMPNNRFLAERTGGTYSTLKVQPAELEDSGVYFCASSQFSGGSGQGDTQYFGPGTRLTVL.

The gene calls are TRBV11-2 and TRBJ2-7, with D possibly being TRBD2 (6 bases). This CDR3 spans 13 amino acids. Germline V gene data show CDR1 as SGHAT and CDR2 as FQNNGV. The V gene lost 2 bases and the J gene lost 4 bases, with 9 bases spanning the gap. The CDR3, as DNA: TGTGCCAGCAGCTTAAAAGGACTATACGAGCAGTACTTC. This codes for CASSLKGLYEQYF. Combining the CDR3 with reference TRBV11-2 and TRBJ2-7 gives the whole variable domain EAGVAQSPRYKIIEKRQSVAFWCNPISGHATLYWYQQILGQGPKLLIQFQNNGVVDDSQLPKDRFSAERLKGVDSTLKIQPAKLEDSAVYLCASSLKGLYEQYFGPGTRLTVT.

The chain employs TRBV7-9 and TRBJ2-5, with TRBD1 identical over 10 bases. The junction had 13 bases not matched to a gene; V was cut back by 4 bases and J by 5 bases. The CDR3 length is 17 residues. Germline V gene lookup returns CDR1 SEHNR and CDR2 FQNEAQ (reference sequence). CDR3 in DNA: TGTGCCAGCAGCTCAATCCCGGGACAGGGGAGCACGGAGACCCAGTACTTC. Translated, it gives CASSSIPGQGSTETQYF.

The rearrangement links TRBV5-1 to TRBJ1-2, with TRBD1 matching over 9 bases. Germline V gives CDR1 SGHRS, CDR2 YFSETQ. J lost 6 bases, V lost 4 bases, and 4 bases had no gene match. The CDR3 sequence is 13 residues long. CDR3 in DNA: TGCGCCAGCAGCCCCCGGACAGGGGATGGCTACACCTTC. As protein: CASSPRTGDGYTF.

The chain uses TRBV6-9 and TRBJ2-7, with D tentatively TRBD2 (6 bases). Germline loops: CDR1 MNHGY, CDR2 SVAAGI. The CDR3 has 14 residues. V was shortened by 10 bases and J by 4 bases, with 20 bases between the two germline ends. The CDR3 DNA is TGTGCCACCGGACACGCGGGAAACATTTACGAGCAGTACTTC. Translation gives CATGHAGNIYEQYF.

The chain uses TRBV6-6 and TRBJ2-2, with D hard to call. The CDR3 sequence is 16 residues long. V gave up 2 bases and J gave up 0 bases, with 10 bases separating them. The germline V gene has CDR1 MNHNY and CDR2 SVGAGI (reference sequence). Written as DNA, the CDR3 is TGTGCCAGCAGTTACGGAGTGATTACGAACACCGGGGAGCTGTTTTTT. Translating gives CASSYGVITNTGELFF.

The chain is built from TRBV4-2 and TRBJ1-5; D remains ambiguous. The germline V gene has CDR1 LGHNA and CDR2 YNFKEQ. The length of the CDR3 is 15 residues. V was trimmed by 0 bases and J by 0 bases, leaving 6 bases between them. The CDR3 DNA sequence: TGTGCCAGCAGCCAAGACCCTTATAGCAATCAGCCCCAGCATTTT. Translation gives CASSQDPYSNQPQHF.

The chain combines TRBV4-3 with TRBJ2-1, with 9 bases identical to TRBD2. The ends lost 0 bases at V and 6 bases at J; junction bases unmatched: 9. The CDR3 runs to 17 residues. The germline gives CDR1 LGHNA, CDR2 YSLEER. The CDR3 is CASSQDNFGGGANEQFF. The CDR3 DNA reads TGCGCCAGCAGCCAAGATAATTTTGGCGGGGGGGCCAATGAGCAGTTCTTC.

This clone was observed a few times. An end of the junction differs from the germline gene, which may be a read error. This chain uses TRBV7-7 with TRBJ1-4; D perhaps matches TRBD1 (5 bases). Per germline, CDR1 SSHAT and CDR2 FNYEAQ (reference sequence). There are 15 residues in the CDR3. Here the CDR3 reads CASSLGEATNEKLFF. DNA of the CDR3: TGTGCTAGCAGCTTAGGGGAGGCAACTAATGAAAAACTGTTTTTT.

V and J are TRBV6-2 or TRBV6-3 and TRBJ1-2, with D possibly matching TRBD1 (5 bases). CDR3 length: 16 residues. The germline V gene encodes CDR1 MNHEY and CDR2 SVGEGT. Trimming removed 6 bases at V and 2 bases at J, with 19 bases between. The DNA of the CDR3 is TGTGCCAGCAGCGACTTTACATCGGGGGTGAACTATGGCTACACCTTC. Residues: CASSDFTSGVNYGYTF.

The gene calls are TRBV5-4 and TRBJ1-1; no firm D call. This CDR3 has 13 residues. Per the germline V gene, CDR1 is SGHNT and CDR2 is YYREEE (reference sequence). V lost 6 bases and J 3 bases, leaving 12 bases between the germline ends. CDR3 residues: CASKRTGYTEAFF. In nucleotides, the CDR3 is TGTGCCAGCAAGAGAACGGGGTACACTGAAGCTTTCTTT.

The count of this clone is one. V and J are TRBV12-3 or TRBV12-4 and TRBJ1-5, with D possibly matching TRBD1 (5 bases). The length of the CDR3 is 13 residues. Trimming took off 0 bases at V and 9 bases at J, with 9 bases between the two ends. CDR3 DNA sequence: TGTGCCAGCAGTTTAGCAACGGGGGGGCCCCAGCATTTT. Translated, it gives CASSLATGGPQHF.

CDR3 amino acids: CASSVVSASSYNEQFF. In nucleotides, the CDR3 is TGTGCCAGCAGCGTAGTAAGCGCTAGCTCCTACAATGAGCAGTTCTTC. V gene TRBV9 combines with J gene TRBJ2-1; D gene ambiguous. Germline V lookup: CDR1 SGDLS, CDR2 YYNGEE. The CDR3 is 16 amino acids. The V end was cut by 0 bases, the J end by 0 bases, with 10 bases between.

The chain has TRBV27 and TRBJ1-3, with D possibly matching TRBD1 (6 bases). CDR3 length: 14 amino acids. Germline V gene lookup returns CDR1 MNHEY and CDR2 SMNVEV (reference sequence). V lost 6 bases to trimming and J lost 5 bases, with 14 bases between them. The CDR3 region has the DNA TGTGCCAGCAGGCCAACAGGGATGAGAAACACCATATATTTT. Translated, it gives CASRPTGMRNTIYF.

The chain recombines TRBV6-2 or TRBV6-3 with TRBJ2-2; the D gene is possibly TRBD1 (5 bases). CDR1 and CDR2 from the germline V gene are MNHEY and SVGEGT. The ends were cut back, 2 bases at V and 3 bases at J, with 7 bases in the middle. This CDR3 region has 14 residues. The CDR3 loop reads CASSYSRDTGELFF. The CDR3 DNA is TGTGCCAGCAGTTACAGCAGGGACACCGGGGAGCTGTTTTTT.

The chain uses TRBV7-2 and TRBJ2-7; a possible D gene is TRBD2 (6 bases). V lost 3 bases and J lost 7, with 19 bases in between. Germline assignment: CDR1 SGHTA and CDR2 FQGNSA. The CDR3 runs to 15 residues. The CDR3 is CASSFGTRTPLEQYF. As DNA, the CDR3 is TGTGCCAGCAGCTTCGGGACTCGAACTCCTCTGGAGCAGTACTTC.

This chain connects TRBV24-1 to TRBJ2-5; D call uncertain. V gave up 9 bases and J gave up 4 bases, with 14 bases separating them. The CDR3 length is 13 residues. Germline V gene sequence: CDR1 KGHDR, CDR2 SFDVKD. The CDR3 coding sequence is TGTGCCACCTCCTCCACGTGGGCAGAGACCCAGTACTTC. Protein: CATSSTWAETQYF.

In nucleotides, the CDR3 is TGTGCCAGCAGCCAGGTTAGCGGGGGGCCCTCCTACGAGCAGTACTTC. Translating gives CASSQVSGGPSYEQYF. This rearrangement joins TRBV4-2 to TRBJ2-7; 10 bases are a match to TRBD2. The germline CDR1 and CDR2 sequences are LGHNA and YNFKEQ. V lost 3 bases and J lost 0; bases outside the gene matches: 5. The length of the CDR3 is 16 residues.

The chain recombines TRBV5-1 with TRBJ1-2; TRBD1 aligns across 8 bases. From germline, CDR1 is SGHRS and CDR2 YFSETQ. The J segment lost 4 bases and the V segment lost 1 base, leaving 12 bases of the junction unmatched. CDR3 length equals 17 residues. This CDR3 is CASSLFSQGAPLYGYTF. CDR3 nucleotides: TGCGCCAGCAGCTTGTTTTCCCAGGGGGCCCCCCTCTATGGCTACACCTTC.